The 13 T cell receptor beta chains below come from one sample, sequenced in a study of breast tumors, draining lymph nodes, adjacent tissues. TCRdb re-analysed the multiplex PCR reads in MiXCR, keeping a single row per CDR3 protein. The sample includes under 350,000 distinct CDR3 sequences, around 30% of them seen just once. Samples came from axillary lymph nodes draining the breast cancer. Material: axillary lymph node tissue. These receptors came from a female donor with breast cancer. Some clones in this sample may be carry-over from other donors' samples.

The chain links TRBV4-2 to TRBJ2-3; D perhaps matches TRBD2 (6 bases). V lost 5 bases and J lost 11, with 23 bases in between. The CDR3 totals 15 residues. From germline, CDR1 is LGHNA and CDR2 YNFKEQ. CDR3 amino acids: CASSLGPSEGNEQYF. CDR3 in DNA: TGTGCCAGCAGCTTAGGGCCTAGCGAGGGCAATGAGCAGTATTTT.

This clonotype appeared many times. Germline is not matched at one junction end, which may reflect a read error. The chain uses TRBV7-7 and TRBJ2-5; a weak D match, TRBD1 (5 bases). The CDR3 runs 15 residues. Germline CDR1 is SSHAT and CDR2 is FNYEAQ (reference sequence). In nucleotides, the CDR3 is TGTGCTAGCAGCTTTTCGGCAGGGCCGCGGGAGACCCAGTACTTC. Its translation is CASSFSAGPRETQYF.

The table lists this clonotype with many counts. The chain employs TRBV19 and TRBJ2-1; tentatively, D is TRBD2 (6 bases). The length of the CDR3 is 13 residues. Germline V CDR1 and CDR2: LNHDA, SQIVND (reference sequence). V was trimmed by 4 bases and J by 11 bases, leaving 15 bases between them. Here the CDR3 reads CASSTGTAVQQFF. The CDR3 DNA is TGTGCCAGTAGTACCGGGACTGCGGTACAGCAGTTCTTC.

This clonotype was detected only a few times. This rearrangement joins TRBV6-5 to TRBJ1-1, with TRBD1 identical over 8 bases. The trim removed 5 bases at V and 6 bases at J, leaving 5 bases unmatched. Germline values: CDR1 MNHEY, CDR2 SVGAGI. This CDR3 is 13 amino acids long. CDR3 coding DNA: TGTGCCAGCAGTACCATGGACAGGGCTGAAGCTTTCTTT. Translation gives CASSTMDRAEAFF.

In its sample, this clonotype was seen many times. This chain links TRBV30 with TRBJ2-5, with D maybe TRBD2 (6 bases). CDR3 length: 13 amino acids. The ends were cut back, 3 bases at V and 5 bases at J, with 13 bases in the middle. CDR1 is GTSNPN and CDR2 is SVGIG in the germline V gene (reference sequence). The CDR3 region is CAWRPPGRETQYF. CDR3 sequence (DNA): TGTGCCTGGAGACCCCCGGGGAGGGAGACCCAGTACTTC.

V is TRBV30 and J is TRBJ2-7, with D uncertain. V was trimmed by 2 bases and J by 12 bases, leaving 23 bases between them. The CDR3 loop spans 14 amino acids. Germline CDR1 reads GTSNPN; CDR2 reads SVGIG (reference sequence). In DNA, the CDR3 is TGTGCCTGGAGTCCACCCGGACCACCCGTCGCGTGGTACTTC. This sequence encodes CAWSPPGPPVAWYF.

The genes are TRBV10-3 and TRBJ2-5; the match to TRBD1 covers 7 bases. J was trimmed by 5 bases and V by 7 bases; bases with no gene match: 10. CDR1 is ENHRY and CDR2 is SYGVKD in the germline V gene. There are 14 residues in the CDR3. The CDR3 region is CAIMRDRAGETQYF. The DNA for the CDR3 is TGTGCCATCATGAGAGACAGGGCTGGGGAGACCCAGTACTTC.

This clonotype showed up many times. The chain joins TRBV19 to TRBJ2-7, with 7 bases fitting TRBD1. After removal of 5 bases from V and 2 bases from J, the junction contained 6 bases not matched to a gene. This CDR3 has 14 amino acids. From germline, CDR1 is LNHDA and CDR2 SQIVND (reference sequence). The CDR3 protein is CASSGTVGAYEQYF. CDR3 DNA: TGTGCCAGTAGTGGGACAGTCGGAGCCTACGAGCAGTACTTC. Supplemented by reference TRBV19 and TRBJ2-7, the full variable domain reads DGGITQSPKYLFRKEGQNVTLSCEQNLNHDAMYWYRQDPGQGLRLIYYSQIVNDFQKGDIAEGYSVSREKKESFPLTVTSAQKNPTAFYLCASSGTVGAYEQYFGPGTRLTVT.

The CDR3 reads CASNPGSEFYEQYF. CDR3 in DNA: TGTGCCAGCAACCCAGGTAGCGAGTTCTACGAGCAGTACTTC. The chain has TRBV6-2 or TRBV6-3 and TRBJ2-7; perhaps TRBD2 as D (5 bases). Trimming removed 7 bases at V and 3 bases at J, with 16 bases between. Germline-derived CDR1 and CDR2 are MNHEY and SVGEGT. The CDR3 has 14 amino acids.

This clonotype was detected ten times or more. The chain links TRBV12-3 or TRBV12-4 to TRBJ2-1, with unresolved D. The CDR3 covers 11 residues. The V end lost 0 bases, the J end lost 10 bases, and 4 bases lay between the germline ends. The CDR3 reads CASSLAQEQFF. In nucleotides, the CDR3 is TGTGCCAGCAGTTTAGCTCAGGAGCAGTTCTTC.

This clonotype was recorded at least ten times. The V gene is TRBV11-2, the J gene TRBJ2-7, with D maybe TRBD1 (5 bases). V was clipped by 0 bases and J by 9 bases, with 18 bases between them. The CDR3 runs to 15 residues. Germline V gene data show CDR1 as SGHAT and CDR2 as FQNNGV. The CDR3 DNA sequence: TGTGCCAGCAGCTTAGATCCACAGGAGTTGAAGCTGCAGTACTTC. It translates to CASSLDPQELKLQYF.

This clonotype appeared many times. The rearrangement joins TRBV9 to TRBJ2-5, with D possibly being TRBD1 or TRBD2 (7 bases each). The V gene's germline CDR1 is SGDLS and CDR2 YYNGEE. V was clipped by 0 bases and J by 1 base, with 10 bases between them. This CDR3 comprises 15 residues. CDR3 in DNA: TGTGCCAGCAGCGTAGCCAGGGGGGGCCAAGAGACCCAGTACTTC. Amino acids: CASSVARGGQETQYF. Full variable domain (outside the CDR3, taken from reference TRBV9 and TRBJ2-5): DSGVTQTPKHLITATGQRVTLRCSPRSGDLSVYWYQQSLDQGLQFLIQYYNGEERAKGNILERFSAQQFPDLHSELNLSSLELGDSALYFCASSVARGGQETQYFGPGTRLLVL.

This clonotype was observed at least ten times. This chain joins TRBV5-1 and TRBJ2-7, with D tentatively TRBD2 (5 bases). The CDR3 loop spans 15 amino acids. CDR1 and CDR2 from the germline V gene are SGHRS and YFSETQ. Trimming removed 2 bases at V and 0 bases at J, with 12 bases between. In DNA, the CDR3 is TGCGCCAGCAGCTTACAATCGGGGATCTCCTACGAGCAGTACTTC. Residues: CASSLQSGISYEQYF. Drawing the rest from reference TRBV5-1 and TRBJ2-7, the complete variable domain is KAGVTQTPRYLIKTRGQQVTLSCSPISGHRSVSWYQQTPGQGLQFLFEYFSETQRNKGNFPGRFSGRQFSNSRSEMNVSTLELGDSALYLCASSLQSGISYEQYFGPGTRLTVT.